The clone carrying this T cell receptor beta chain was detected only once. The record originates from a study of blood T cell repertoires in COVID-19. For the study at large: Spain, Italy and the United States supplied samples that represented acute and convalescent COVID-19. Nucleic acid was either cDNA or gDNA, and it came from T cells, B-cell-depleted T cells, or PBMCs.

Germline CDR1 reads SNHLY; CDR2 reads FYNNEI. The V gene end was trimmed by 4 bases and the J gene end by 5 bases; junction bases not matched to a gene: 0. The CDR3 has 12 amino acids. Authors' analysis steps: The authors estimated nucleated cell counts from reference gene primer amplification. TCRdb's table, derived via immunoSEQ multiplex PCR, lists solely in-frame clones and lacks some. V and J calls and clone size are as listed in that table; D and trimming were resolved from the DNA. The sample lists 200,000 to 300,000 clones; 70% to 90% were seen once. Sequencing was carried out using peripheral blood. The sequence was collected from a woman in her 40s with acute or convalescent COVID-19. This sequence joins TRBV2 and TRBJ2-3; 7 bases map to TRBD2. Here the CDR3 reads CASSGGGDTQYF. In DNA, the CDR3 is TGTGCCAGCAGTGGGGGGGGAGATACGCAGTATTTT.